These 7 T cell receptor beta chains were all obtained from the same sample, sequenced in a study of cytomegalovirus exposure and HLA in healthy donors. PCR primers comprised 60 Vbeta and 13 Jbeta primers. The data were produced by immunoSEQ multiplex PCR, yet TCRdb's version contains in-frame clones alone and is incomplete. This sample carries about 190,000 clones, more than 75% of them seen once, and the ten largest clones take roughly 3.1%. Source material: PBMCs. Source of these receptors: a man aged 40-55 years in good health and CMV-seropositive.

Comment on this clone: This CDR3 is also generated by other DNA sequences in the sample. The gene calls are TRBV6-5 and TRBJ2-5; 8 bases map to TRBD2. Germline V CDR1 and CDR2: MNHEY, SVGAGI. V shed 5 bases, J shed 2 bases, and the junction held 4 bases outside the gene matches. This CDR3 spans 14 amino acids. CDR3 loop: CASSVAGFQETQYF. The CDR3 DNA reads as TGTGCCAGCAGTGTAGCGGGGTTTCAAGAGACCCAGTACTTC.

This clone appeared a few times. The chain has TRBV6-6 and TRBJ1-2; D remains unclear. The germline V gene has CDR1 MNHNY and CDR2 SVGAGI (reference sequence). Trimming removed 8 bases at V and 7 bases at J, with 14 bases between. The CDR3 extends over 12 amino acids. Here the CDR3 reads CASRGAGSGYTF. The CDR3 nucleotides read TGTGCCAGCCGGGGAGCCGGGTCTGGCTACACCTTC.

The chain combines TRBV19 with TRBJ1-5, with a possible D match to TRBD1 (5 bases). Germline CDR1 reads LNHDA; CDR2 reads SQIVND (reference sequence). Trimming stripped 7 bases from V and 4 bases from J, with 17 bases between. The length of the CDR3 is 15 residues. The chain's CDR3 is CASTPTAGKNQPQHF. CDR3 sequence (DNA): TGTGCCAGTACCCCGACAGCCGGTAAAAATCAGCCCCAGCATTTT.

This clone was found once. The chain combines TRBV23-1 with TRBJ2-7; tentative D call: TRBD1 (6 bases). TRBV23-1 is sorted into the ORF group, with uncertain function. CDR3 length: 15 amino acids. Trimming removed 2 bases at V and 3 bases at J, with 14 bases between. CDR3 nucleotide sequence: TGCGCCAGCAGTCAAGAGGGGCAGGGGAACTACGAGCAGTACTTC. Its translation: CASSQEGQGNYEQYF.

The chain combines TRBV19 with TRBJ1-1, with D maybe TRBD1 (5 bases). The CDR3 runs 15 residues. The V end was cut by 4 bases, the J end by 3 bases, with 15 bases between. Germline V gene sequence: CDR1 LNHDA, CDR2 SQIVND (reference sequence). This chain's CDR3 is CASSTPGVTYTEAFF. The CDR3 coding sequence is TGTGCCAGTAGTACCCCGGGGGTTACGTACACTGAAGCTTTCTTT. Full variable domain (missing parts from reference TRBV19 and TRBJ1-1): DGGITQSPKYLFRKEGQNVTLSCEQNLNHDAMYWYRQDPGQGLRLIYYSQIVNDFQKGDIAEGYSVSREKKESFPLTVTSAQKNPTAFYLCASSTPGVTYTEAFFGQGTRLTVV.

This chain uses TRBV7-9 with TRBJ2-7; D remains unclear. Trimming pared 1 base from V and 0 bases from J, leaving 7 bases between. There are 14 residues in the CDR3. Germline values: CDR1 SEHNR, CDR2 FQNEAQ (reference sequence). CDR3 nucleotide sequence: TGTGCCAGCAGCTTAGGAAAGAGCTCCTACGAGCAGTACTTC. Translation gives CASSLGKSSYEQYF.

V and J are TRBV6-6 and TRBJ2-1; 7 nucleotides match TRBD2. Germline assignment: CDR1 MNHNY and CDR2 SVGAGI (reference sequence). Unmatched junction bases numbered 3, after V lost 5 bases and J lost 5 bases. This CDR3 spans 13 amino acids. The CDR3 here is CASSVTSHNEQFF. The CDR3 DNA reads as TGTGCCAGCAGTGTGACTAGCCACAATGAGCAGTTCTTC.